This entry lists 10 T cell receptor beta chains sequenced from one sample in a study of blood T cells in healthy people across ages. A sample-barcoded 5' primer and a J-beta primer mix were used in a second PCR of roughly 7 to 12 cycles. TCRdb ran MiXCR on the 5' RACE reads and lists one entry per CDR3 protein. Among 1.6 million or so distinct CDR3 sequences listed, roughly 30% were seen once. The source material was blood. Every receptor here comes from a woman aged 25-40 years in good health.

The chain has TRBV5-1 and TRBJ2-5; D is perhaps TRBD1 (6 bases). V was shortened by 0 bases and J by 12 bases, with 12 bases between the two germline ends. There are 12 residues in the CDR3. Germline loops: CDR1 SGHRS, CDR2 YFSETQ. Here the CDR3 DNA reads TGCGCCAGCAGCTTGGAAGAGGGGGTTGAGTACTTC. Translation: CASSLEEGVEYF.

This clonotype was observed a handful of times. This chain links TRBV7-2 with TRBJ2-7; a possible D gene is TRBD2 (7 bases). The CDR3 sequence is 19 residues long. Trimming took 1 base from V and 3 from J, leaving 25 bases between them. Germline values: CDR1 SGHTA, CDR2 FQGNSA. The CDR3 coding sequence is TGTGCCAGCAGCTTAGGAATAAGGGGGGGGACACGAGAAGGCTACGAGCAGTACTTC. Its translation: CASSLGIRGGTREGYEQYF.

The chain couples TRBV6-1 to TRBJ2-4; D is unresolved. Trimming removed 7 bases at V and 0 bases at J, with 16 bases between. CDR3 length: 16 amino acids. Per the germline V gene, CDR1 is MNHNS and CDR2 is SASEGT. CDR3 sequence: CASTRRNDLAKNIQYF. Here the CDR3 DNA reads TGTGCCAGCACGCGGCGTAACGATCTAGCCAAAAACATTCAGTACTTC.

The rearrangement uses TRBV9 and TRBJ2-7, with TRBD1 as a possible D gene (6 bases). V lost 4 bases and J 3 bases, leaving 14 bases between the germline ends. This CDR3 is 14 amino acids long. Germline CDR1 is SGDLS and CDR2 is YYNGEE. The CDR3 is CASSPGHIIYEQYF. CDR3 DNA: TGTGCCAGCAGCCCGGGACATATAATCTACGAGCAGTACTTC.

The V call is TRBV29-1, the J call TRBJ1-2; D might be TRBD1 (6 bases). Germline V gene data show CDR1 as SQVTM and CDR2 as ANQGSEA. The length of the CDR3 is 12 residues. V lost 4 bases, J lost 6 bases, and 12 bases lay in between. CDR3: CSVGSGAHGYTF. Written as DNA, the CDR3 is TGCAGCGTTGGATCGGGGGCGCATGGCTACACCTTC.

DNA for the CDR3: TGCAGTGCTAGTGGAGACTTGGCTCTCGAGCAGTACTTC. Translation gives CSASGDLALEQYF. The chain recombines TRBV20-1 with TRBJ2-7; no firm D call. The V end lost 3 bases, the J end lost 6 bases, and 15 bases lay between the germline ends. Germline V CDR1 and CDR2: DFQATT, SNEGSKA (reference sequence). This CDR3 has 13 amino acids.

The chain has TRBV7-9 and TRBJ2-7, with 14 bases aligning to TRBD2. The CDR3 contains 18 residues. V gave up 4 bases and J gave up 0 bases; unmatched junction bases: 8. Per the germline V gene, CDR1 is SEHNR and CDR2 is FQNEAQ (reference sequence). The CDR3 nucleotides are TGTGCCAGCAGCTCGGGGACTAGCGGGAGCGGGAGCTCCTACGAGCAGTACTTC. This encodes CASSSGTSGSGSSYEQYF.

This clonotype was counted between two and nine times. The chain is built from TRBV20-1 and TRBJ2-7, with 10 nucleotides matching TRBD1. From germline, CDR1 is DFQATT and CDR2 SNEGSKA (reference sequence). The trim removed 6 bases at V and 4 bases at J, leaving 12 bases unmatched. The CDR3 runs 15 residues. The CDR3 nucleotides are TGCAGTGCCCGAGTGGGGACAGGGGCGGATTACGAGCAGTACTTC. Protein product: CSARVGTGADYEQYF.

Many counts were recorded for this clonotype. The rearrangement links TRBV29-1 to TRBJ2-1, with 7 nucleotides matching TRBD1. This CDR3 region has 13 residues. Germline V gives CDR1 SQVTM, CDR2 ANQGSEA. After removal of 8 bases from V and 6 bases from J, the junction contained 10 bases not matched to a gene. CDR3 protein: CSFRRDSINEQFF. The CDR3 bases are TGCAGCTTCCGCCGGGACAGTATCAATGAGCAGTTCTTC.

As to this clonotype: A read error may produce the germline difference seen at one junction end. The chain uses TRBV9 and TRBJ2-3; possibly TRBD1 for D (5 bases). Germline-derived CDR1 and CDR2 are SGDLS and YYNGEE. There are 15 residues in the CDR3. Written as DNA, the CDR3 is TGTACCAGCAGCGTAGGTCCCAGGGAAACAGATACGCAGTATTTT. Protein: CTSSVGPRETDTQYF.